A selection of T cell receptor beta chains follows, all from one sample in a study of cytomegalovirus exposure and HLA in healthy donors. Sequencing used immunoSEQ multiplex PCR; TCRdb keeps in-frame clones, though not all of them. The table includes more than 100,000 clones, roughly 60% detected once. Sequenced: PBMCs. The receptors come from a man between 40 and 49 years old in good health and CMV-seropositive. Each CDR3 is given with its conserved first and last residue. Fields, in order: J gene, clone size, D gene, V gene, CDR3 DNA, CDR3 protein. The D gene is left open where the match is weak. Size tells how often a clone was seen (once, few, many) or the class of an expanded clone, and some rows leave it out.

j_call: TRBJ2-5
clone_size: NA
d_call: NA
v_call: TRBV5-4
cdr3_nt: TGTGCCAGCAGCTTGGGGGACATAGAGACCCAGTACTTC
cdr3_aa: CASSLGDIETQYF

j_call: TRBJ2-5
clone_size: NA
d_call: TRBD1
v_call: TRBV7-7
cdr3_nt: TGTGCCAGCAGCCCCCTGGCCAGGGGGGAGACCCAGTACTTC
cdr3_aa: CASSPLARGETQYF

j_call: TRBJ1-6
clone_size: NA
d_call: TRBD1
v_call: TRBV10-3
cdr3_nt: TGTGCCATCAGTGACTTAAAACAGGGGACTTCACCCCTCCACTTT
cdr3_aa: CAISDLKQGTSPLHF

j_call: TRBJ1-2
clone_size: NA
d_call: NA
v_call: TRBV7-9
cdr3_nt: TGTGCCAGCAGCTTAAACGGGGTTAACTATGGCTACACCTTC
cdr3_aa: CASSLNGVNYGYTF

j_call: TRBJ2-3
clone_size: NA
d_call: NA
v_call: TRBV25-1
cdr3_nt: TGTGCCAGCAGTTCCCGGGGGACAGATACGCAGTATTTT
cdr3_aa: CASSSRGTDTQYF

j_call: TRBJ1-1
clone_size: NA
d_call: NA
v_call: TRBV5-4
cdr3_nt: TGTGCCAGCAGCTTGGACCAGTACACTGAAGCTTTCTTT
cdr3_aa: CASSLDQYTEAFF

j_call: TRBJ1-6
clone_size: once
d_call: NA
v_call: TRBV21-1
cdr3_nt: TGTGCCAGCAGCAAAGGAGATCCGTATAATTCACCCCTCCACTTT
cdr3_aa: CASSKGDPYNSPLHF

j_call: TRBJ1-4
clone_size: NA
d_call: TRBD1
v_call: TRBV5-1
cdr3_nt: TGCGCCAGCAGCGTCGGACAGGGTGGGGAAAAACTGTTTTTT
cdr3_aa: CASSVGQGGEKLFF

j_call: TRBJ1-5
clone_size: NA
d_call: NA
v_call: TRBV30
cdr3_nt: TGTGCCTGGAGTGTGTCGGGGGGGCCTCAGCCCCAGCATTTT
cdr3_aa: CAWSVSGGPQPQHF

j_call: TRBJ2-7
clone_size: NA
d_call: TRBD1
v_call: TRBV10-3
cdr3_nt: TGTGCCATCAGTGGTTCAGACAGGGGGTTCTACGAGCAGTACTTC
cdr3_aa: CAISGSDRGFYEQYF

j_call: TRBJ1-2
clone_size: NA
d_call: TRBD1
v_call: TRBV7-9
cdr3_nt: TGTGCCAGCAGCAGCAGTCCAGGGGGCGACTATGGCTACACCTTC
cdr3_aa: CASSSSPGGDYGYTF

j_call: TRBJ1-1
clone_size: NA
d_call: TRBD1
v_call: TRBV6-5
cdr3_nt: TGTGCCAGCAGTTACTACAGGGGCACTGAAGCTTTCTTT
cdr3_aa: CASSYYRGTEAFF

j_call: TRBJ1-5
clone_size: NA
d_call: NA
v_call: TRBV2
cdr3_nt: TGTGCCAGCAGCCCAGGGGTGTTTCAGCCCCAGCATTTT
cdr3_aa: CASSPGVFQPQHF

j_call: TRBJ2-1
clone_size: NA
d_call: NA
v_call: TRBV4-2
cdr3_nt: TGTGCCAGCAGCCAGGGGACTTCTATCAATGAGCAGTTCTTC
cdr3_aa: CASSQGTSINEQFF

j_call: TRBJ1-1
clone_size: NA
d_call: NA
v_call: TRBV4-1
cdr3_nt: TGCGCCAGCAGCCACGACTCCGAGGGGAACACTGAAGCTTTCTTT
cdr3_aa: CASSHDSEGNTEAFF

j_call: TRBJ2-1
clone_size: NA
d_call: TRBD2
v_call: TRBV29-1
cdr3_nt: TGCAGCGCCCGAGGTAGCGGGGGGACCACCTCCTACAATGAGCAGTTCTTC
cdr3_aa: CSARGSGGTTSYNEQFF

j_call: TRBJ2-7
clone_size: NA
d_call: NA
v_call: TRBV7-9
cdr3_nt: TGTGCCAGCAGCTCTAGTGGAGGGGATCCCTACGAGCAGTACTTC
cdr3_aa: CASSSSGGDPYEQYF

j_call: TRBJ1-4
clone_size: few
d_call: NA
v_call: TRBV5-4
cdr3_nt: TGTGCCAGCAGATCGGACAAGGCGCTCGGAAAACTGTTTTTT
cdr3_aa: CASRSDKALGKLFF

j_call: TRBJ1-2
clone_size: NA
d_call: NA
v_call: TRBV7-9
cdr3_nt: TGTGCCAGCAGCTTCGGGAGGGTAGGTGGCTACACCTTC
cdr3_aa: CASSFGRVGGYTF

j_call: TRBJ1-1
clone_size: few
d_call: TRBD1
v_call: TRBV6-6
cdr3_nt: TGTGCCAGCACCCATGGACAGGACCCGAACACTGAAGCTTTCTTT
cdr3_aa: CASTHGQDPNTEAFF

j_call: TRBJ2-7
clone_size: NA
d_call: TRBD2
v_call: TRBV18
cdr3_nt: TGTGCCAGCTCACCCCGGGGTAGCGGGACCTCCGAGCAGTACTTC
cdr3_aa: CASSPRGSGTSEQYF

j_call: TRBJ1-1
clone_size: NA
d_call: NA
v_call: TRBV19
cdr3_nt: TGTGCCAGTAACAGGGAAAGGAACACTGAAGCTTTCTTT
cdr3_aa: CASNRERNTEAFF

j_call: TRBJ2-7
clone_size: NA
d_call: TRBD2
v_call: TRBV10-3
cdr3_nt: TGTGCCACTGGACTAGCGGGAGGTCTTGGACAGTACTTC
cdr3_aa: CATGLAGGLGQYF

j_call: TRBJ2-3
clone_size: NA
d_call: NA
v_call: TRBV18
cdr3_nt: TGTGCCAGCTCACCACCGTCGACTAGAGGTACAGATACGCAGTATTTT
cdr3_aa: CASSPPSTRGTDTQYF

j_call: TRBJ2-2
clone_size: NA
d_call: TRBD1
v_call: TRBV7-7
cdr3_nt: TGTGCTAGCAGCCAGGGACAGTTGAACACCGGGGAGCTGTTTTTT
cdr3_aa: CASSQGQLNTGELFF

j_call: TRBJ2-5
clone_size: NA
d_call: TRBD1
v_call: TRBV6-1
cdr3_nt: TGTGCCAGCGGGCGGGTAGGCAGGGGGGAGACCCAGTACTTC
cdr3_aa: CASGRVGRGETQYF

j_call: TRBJ1-1
clone_size: NA
d_call: NA
v_call: TRBV11-3
cdr3_nt: TGTGCCAGCAGCTTAGCACTTAACACTGAAGCTTTCTTT
cdr3_aa: CASSLALNTEAFF

j_call: TRBJ2-5
clone_size: NA
d_call: TRBD1
v_call: TRBV5-1
cdr3_nt: TGCGCCAGCAGCTCGGGACAGGTGGAGGGGACCCAGTACTTC
cdr3_aa: CASSSGQVEGTQYF

j_call: TRBJ2-3
clone_size: NA
d_call: TRBD2
v_call: TRBV7-9
cdr3_nt: TGTGCCAGCAGCTTCCTAGCGGGGGCTTTAGATACGCAGTATTTT
cdr3_aa: CASSFLAGALDTQYF

j_call: TRBJ2-3
clone_size: few
d_call: TRBD2
v_call: TRBV15
cdr3_nt: TGTGCCACCAGCAGTCCCCGCGGCCAGCGGGGTCCCACAGATACGCAGTATTTT
cdr3_aa: CATSSPRGQRGPTDTQYF

j_call: TRBJ1-2
clone_size: once
d_call: NA
v_call: TRBV27
cdr3_nt: TGTGCCAGCGCCTTGACACGCCGCTATGGCTACACCTTC
cdr3_aa: CASALTRRYGYTF

j_call: TRBJ2-5
clone_size: NA
d_call: NA
v_call: TRBV6-6
cdr3_nt: TGTGCCAGCAGTTACAGGCCAGCACAGGAGGGGGAGACCCAGTACTTC
cdr3_aa: CASSYRPAQEGETQYF

j_call: TRBJ2-3
clone_size: NA
d_call: TRBD2
v_call: TRBV30
cdr3_nt: TGTGCCTGGGGAGCCCAGCGGGAGGCAGATACGCAGTATTTT
cdr3_aa: CAWGAQREADTQYF

j_call: TRBJ1-2
clone_size: NA
d_call: NA
v_call: TRBV27
cdr3_nt: TGTGCCAGCAGTTCTCTGGGGGCGAGTGGCTATGGCTACACCTTC
cdr3_aa: CASSSLGASGYGYTF

j_call: TRBJ2-6
clone_size: NA
d_call: NA
v_call: TRBV10-3
cdr3_nt: TGTGCCATCAGTACCCACAGAACTGGGGCCAACGTCCTGACTTTC
cdr3_aa: CAISTHRTGANVLTF

j_call: TRBJ1-5
clone_size: NA
d_call: NA
v_call: TRBV10-3
cdr3_nt: TGTGCCATCGGCACGGAGGTTAATCAGCCCCAGCATTTT
cdr3_aa: CAIGTEVNQPQHF

j_call: TRBJ2-5
clone_size: NA
d_call: NA
v_call: TRBV10-3
cdr3_nt: TGTGCCATCAGTGAGTCCCGGTGGGGGGTACCCCAAGAGACCCAGTACTTC
cdr3_aa: CAISESRWGVPQETQYF

j_call: TRBJ1-5
clone_size: few
d_call: NA
v_call: TRBV7-9
cdr3_nt: TGTGCCAGCAGCTTCGGCAGGGATAATCAGCCCCAGCATTTT
cdr3_aa: CASSFGRDNQPQHF

j_call: TRBJ2-3
clone_size: few
d_call: NA
v_call: TRBV5-1
cdr3_nt: TGCGCCAGCAGCTTGGGACTAGTTACGGGCACAGATACGCAGTATTTT
cdr3_aa: CASSLGLVTGTDTQYF

j_call: TRBJ2-2
clone_size: NA
d_call: NA
v_call: TRBV9
cdr3_nt: TGTGCCAGCAGCAGTAGCGCCGGCCCCCCGGCCGGGGAGCTGTTTTTT
cdr3_aa: CASSSSAGPPAGELFF

j_call: TRBJ1-4
clone_size: NA
d_call: TRBD1
v_call: TRBV10-3
cdr3_nt: TGTGCCATCAGTGACAGGGGGCTATCCAATGAAAAACTGTTTTTT
cdr3_aa: CAISDRGLSNEKLFF

j_call: TRBJ2-5
clone_size: few
d_call: NA
v_call: TRBV2
cdr3_nt: TGTGCCAGCAGTCCGGGCTCCTGGGGAGGGACCCAGTACTTC
cdr3_aa: CASSPGSWGGTQYF

j_call: TRBJ2-7
clone_size: few
d_call: TRBD1
v_call: TRBV28
cdr3_nt: TGTGCCAGCAGTTTCCCAGGGGGCGCGCGAGAGCAGTACTTC
cdr3_aa: CASSFPGGAREQYF

j_call: TRBJ1-5
clone_size: NA
d_call: NA
v_call: TRBV19
cdr3_nt: TGTGCCAGTGGCCCCGGAGGGCCCCAGCCCCAGCATTTT
cdr3_aa: CASGPGGPQPQHF

j_call: TRBJ1-2
clone_size: NA
d_call: NA
v_call: TRBV25-1
cdr3_nt: TGTGCCAGCAGTGGATTGGGCAGCCACTATGGCTACACCTTC
cdr3_aa: CASSGLGSHYGYTF

j_call: TRBJ2-1
clone_size: NA
d_call: NA
v_call: TRBV7-9
cdr3_nt: TGTGCCAGCAGCTTAGCGTATTTTAGCGCCACACGATACAATGAGCAGTTCTTC
cdr3_aa: CASSLAYFSATRYNEQFF